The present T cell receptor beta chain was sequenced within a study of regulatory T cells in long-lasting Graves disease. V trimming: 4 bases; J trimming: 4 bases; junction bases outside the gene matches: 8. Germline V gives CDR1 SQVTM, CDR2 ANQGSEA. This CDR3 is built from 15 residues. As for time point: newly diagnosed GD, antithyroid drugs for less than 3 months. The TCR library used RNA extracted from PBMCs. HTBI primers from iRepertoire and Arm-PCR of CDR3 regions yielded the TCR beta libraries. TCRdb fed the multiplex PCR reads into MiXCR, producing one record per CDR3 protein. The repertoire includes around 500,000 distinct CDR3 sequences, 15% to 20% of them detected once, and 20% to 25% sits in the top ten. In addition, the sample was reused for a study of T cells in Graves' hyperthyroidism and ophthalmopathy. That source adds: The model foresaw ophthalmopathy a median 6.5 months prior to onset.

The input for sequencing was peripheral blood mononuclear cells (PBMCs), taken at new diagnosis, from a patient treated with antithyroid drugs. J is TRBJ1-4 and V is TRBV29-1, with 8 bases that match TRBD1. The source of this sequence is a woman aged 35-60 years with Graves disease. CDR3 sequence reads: CSVVAQGARNEKLFF. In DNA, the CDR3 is TGCAGCGTTGTCGCTCAGGGGGCTCGTAATGAAAAACTGTTTTTT.